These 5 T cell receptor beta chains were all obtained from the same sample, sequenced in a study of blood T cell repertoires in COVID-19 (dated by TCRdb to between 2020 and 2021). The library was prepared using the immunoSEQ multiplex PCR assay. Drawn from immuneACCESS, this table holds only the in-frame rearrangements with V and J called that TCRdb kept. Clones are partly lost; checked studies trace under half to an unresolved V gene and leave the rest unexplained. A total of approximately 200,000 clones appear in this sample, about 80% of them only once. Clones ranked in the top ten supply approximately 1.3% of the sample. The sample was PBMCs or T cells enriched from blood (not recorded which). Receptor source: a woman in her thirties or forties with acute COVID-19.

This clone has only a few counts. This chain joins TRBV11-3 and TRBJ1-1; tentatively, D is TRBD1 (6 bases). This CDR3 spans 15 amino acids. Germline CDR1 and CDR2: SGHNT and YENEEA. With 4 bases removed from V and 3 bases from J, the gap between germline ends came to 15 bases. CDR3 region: CASSSQTGPYTEAFF. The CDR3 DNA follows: TGTGCCAGCAGCTCCCAGACAGGTCCCTACACTGAAGCTTTCTTT.

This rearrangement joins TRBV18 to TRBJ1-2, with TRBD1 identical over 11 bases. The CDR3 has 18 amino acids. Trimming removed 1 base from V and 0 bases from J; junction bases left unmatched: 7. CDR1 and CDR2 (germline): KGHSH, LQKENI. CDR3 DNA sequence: TGTGCCAGCTCACCACAAGGACAGGGGGCTCGAGCTAACTATGGCTACACCTTC. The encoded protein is CASSPQGQGARANYGYTF.

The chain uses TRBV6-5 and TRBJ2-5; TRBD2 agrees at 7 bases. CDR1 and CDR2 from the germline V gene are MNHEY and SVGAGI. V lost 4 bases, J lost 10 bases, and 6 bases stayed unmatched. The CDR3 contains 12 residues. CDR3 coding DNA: TGTGCCAGCAGTTTTGGGAGGGTGGGCCAGTACTTC. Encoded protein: CASSFGRVGQYF.

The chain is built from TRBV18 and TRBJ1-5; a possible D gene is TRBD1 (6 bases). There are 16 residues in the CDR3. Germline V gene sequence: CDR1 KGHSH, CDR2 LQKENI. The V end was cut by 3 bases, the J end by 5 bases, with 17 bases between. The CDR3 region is CASSPNPPRGDQPQHF. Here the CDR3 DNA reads TGTGCCAGCTCACCGAATCCTCCCAGGGGCGATCAGCCCCAGCATTTT.

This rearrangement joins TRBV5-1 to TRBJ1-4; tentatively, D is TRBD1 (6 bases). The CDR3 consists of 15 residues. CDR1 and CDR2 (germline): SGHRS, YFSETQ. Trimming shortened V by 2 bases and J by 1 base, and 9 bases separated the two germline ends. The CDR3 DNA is TGCGCCAGCAGCTTACAGGGTTTAACTAATGAAAAACTGTTTTTT. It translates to CASSLQGLTNEKLFF. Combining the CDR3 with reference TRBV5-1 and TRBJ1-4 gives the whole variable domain KAGVTQTPRYLIKTRGQQVTLSCSPISGHRSVSWYQQTPGQGLQFLFEYFSETQRNKGNFPGRFSGRQFSNSRSEMNVSTLELGDSALYLCASSLQGLTNEKLFFGSGTQLSVL.